This is a list of T cell receptor beta chains from one sample in a study of response to subunit inactivated influenza vaccine. One entry per CDR3 protein results from TCRdb running MiXCR on the RT-PCR reads. The sample lists approximately 700,000 distinct CDR3 sequences; 14% were seen once. The sequencing used PBMCs from blood, collected approximately 15 days before vaccination. These receptors all stem from a man aged 50 to 59 who received an inactivated influenza vaccine. The CDR3 runs from the conserved cysteine through the conserved F or W.

v_gene: TRBV5-1
CDR3aa: CASSWSGQGNQPQHF

v_gene: TRBV29-1
CDR3aa: CSVKTSGRPYEQYF

v_gene: TRBV4-1
CDR3aa: CASSHRDRSYEQYF

v_gene: TRBV7-9
CDR3aa: CASSLAFGTGTNEKLFF

v_gene: TRBV7-2
CDR3aa: CASSLGGGYEPQHF

v_gene: TRBV12-3/TRBV12-4
CDR3aa: CASRSPFPGDNEQFF

v_gene: TRBV19
CDR3aa: CASSEHRENRSNQPQHF

v_gene: TRBV7-3
CDR3aa: CASSFGTTGNNSPLHF

v_gene: TRBV24-1
CDR3aa: CATSERTNYQPQHF

v_gene: TRBV20-1
CDR3aa: CSARGQGDGYGYTF

v_gene: TRBV3-1
CDR3aa: CASKTGGNEQFF

v_gene: TRBV28
CDR3aa: CASSLTSGLALDF

v_gene: TRBV6-1
CDR3aa: CASRLGGGPQETQYF

v_gene: TRBV20-1
CDR3aa: CSARALTNTGELFF

v_gene: TRBV7-6
CDR3aa: CASSWPSGRDDTQYF

v_gene: TRBV11-2
CDR3aa: CASSLTGLAGARELFF

v_gene: TRBV7-8
CDR3aa: CASSTLSGGADTQYF

v_gene: TRBV4-2
CDR3aa: CASSQDSGETQYF

v_gene: TRBV20-1
CDR3aa: CSAQNPGGAPQNPFRTGELFF

v_gene: TRBV29-1
CDR3aa: CSVEKRRGTGVDEQYF

v_gene: TRBV30
CDR3aa: CAWQGQGSGSTEAFF

v_gene: TRBV3-1
CDR3aa: CASSHSPGQGFGNQPQHF

v_gene: TRBV28
CDR3aa: CASYGGPLGYGYTF

v_gene: TRBV9
CDR3aa: CASSKNRGEETQYF

v_gene: TRBV3-1
CDR3aa: CASTFGSLRETQYF

v_gene: TRBV4-2
CDR3aa: CASSLERGPSSYNEQFF

v_gene: TRBV20-1
CDR3aa: CSARDIGGRADYEQYF

v_gene: TRBV6-2/TRBV6-3
CDR3aa: CASSYSIVPQGGTPADEQYF

v_gene: TRBV4-3
CDR3aa: CASSQGTADTQYF

v_gene: TRBV7-2
CDR3aa: CASSPVGGEDEQFF

v_gene: TRBV7-8
CDR3aa: CASSLGALAGDEQFF

v_gene: TRBV5-1
CDR3aa: CASARSEPTDTEYF

v_gene: TRBV2
CDR3aa: CASSILARTGELFF

v_gene: TRBV7-9
CDR3aa: CASSLGGTAAYGYTF

v_gene: TRBV4-2
CDR3aa: CASSPYRNRDYEQYF

v_gene: TRBV4-3
CDR3aa: CASSQDRWSPSGNTIYF

v_gene: TRBV10-3
CDR3aa: CAISESTAHTSYGYTF

v_gene: TRBV27
CDR3aa: CASSPLRVAGGQRGTDTQYF

v_gene: TRBV12-5
CDR3aa: CASGPDHGDTQYF

v_gene: TRBV3-1
CDR3aa: CASSLSQGMIGELFF

v_gene: TRBV12-3/TRBV12-4
CDR3aa: CASSPRVTFQETQYF

v_gene: TRBV20-1
CDR3aa: CSAPPLLAGEGNEQFF

v_gene: TRBV7-2
CDR3aa: CATLKDYGYTF

v_gene: TRBV28
CDR3aa: CASSHREVYSNQPQHF

v_gene: TRBV7-9
CDR3aa: CASSEQGNQPQHF

v_gene: TRBV7-6
CDR3aa: CASSLRIPGELFF

v_gene: TRBV28
CDR3aa: CASSRDRVRGETQYF

v_gene: TRBV15
CDR3aa: CATSRGRGGQETQYF